The 26 T cell receptor beta chains presented below share a single source sample, sequenced in a study of control samples from healthy donors and cancer patients. This table comes from immunoSEQ multiplex PCR, and its TCRdb copy is limited to in-frame clones, with some not included. The table includes roughly 140,000 clones, about 93% detected once. The sample consisted of blood. Source of these receptors: a man over 45 in good health.

The chain is built from TRBV7-9 and TRBJ1-4; 11 bases are shared with TRBD1. The CDR3 is made up of 14 amino acids. The V segment lost 3 bases and the J segment 8 bases; nucleotides outside the gene matches: 2. Germline V gene lookup returns CDR1 SEHNR and CDR2 FQNEAQ (reference sequence). CDR3 nucleotides: TGTGCCAGCAGCTTGGGACAGGGGGAGGAAAAACTGTTTTTT. This translates into CASSLGQGEEKLFF.

This sequence joins TRBV27 and TRBJ2-7; 8 bases agree with TRBD1. V trimming: 3 bases; J trimming: 4 bases; junction bases outside the gene matches: 5. CDR3 length: 14 residues. Germline V lookup: CDR1 MNHEY, CDR2 SMNVEV (reference sequence). The CDR3 region is CASSFLDREYEQYF. The DNA of the CDR3 is TGTGCCAGCAGTTTTCTGGACAGGGAATACGAGCAGTACTTC.

This chain connects TRBV7-9 to TRBJ1-4; D is ambiguous. Trimming shortened V by 1 base and J by 8 bases, and 17 bases separated the two germline ends. CDR1 SEHNR and CDR2 FQNEAQ come from the germline V gene (reference sequence). This CDR3 spans 16 amino acids. The CDR3 region is CASSLDLTASAEKLFF. CDR3 sequence (DNA): TGTGCCAGCAGCTTAGACTTGACGGCCTCGGCGGAAAAACTGTTTTTT.

This clone was recorded only once. The chain couples TRBV18 to TRBJ2-7; 11 bases are shared with TRBD2. This CDR3 contains 14 residues. Unmatched junction bases numbered 2, after V lost 4 bases and J lost 3 bases. Per the germline V gene, CDR1 is KGHSH and CDR2 is LQKENI. DNA for the CDR3: TGTGCCAGCTCACGACTAGCGGGGCTCTACGAGCAGTACTTC. It yields the protein CASSRLAGLYEQYF.

V gene TRBV5-1 combines with J gene TRBJ1-2; maybe TRBD1 (6 bases). Germline values: CDR1 SGHRS, CDR2 YFSETQ. This CDR3 region has 14 residues. Trimming took 4 bases from V and 2 from J, leaving 12 bases between them. The CDR3 bases are TGCGCCAGCAGCAAGACCAGGGGAAACTATGGCTACACCTTC. The encoded protein is CASSKTRGNYGYTF.

This clone was seen only once. The chain joins TRBV5-8 to TRBJ2-3; 10 bases are a match to TRBD2. The germline V gene has CDR1 SGHTS and CDR2 YDEGEE. After removal of 0 bases from V and 11 bases from J, the junction contained 9 bases not matched to a gene. The CDR3 covers 15 residues. The CDR3 is CASSLGPAGGPGQYF. The CDR3 bases are TGTGCCAGCAGCTTGGGTCCAGCGGGAGGGCCGGGGCAGTATTTT. The entire variable domain, with the rest obtained from reference TRBV5-8 and TRBJ2-3, is as follows: EAGVTQSPTHLIKTRGQQATLRCSPISGHTSVYWYQQALGLGLQFLLWYDEGEERNRGNFPPRFSGRQFPNYSSELNVNALELEDSALYLCASSLGPAGGPGQYFGPGTRLTVL.

The rearrangement links TRBV29-1 to TRBJ2-1, with D perhaps matching TRBD1 or TRBD2 (5 bases each). V was clipped by 8 bases and J by 2 bases, with 10 bases between them. This CDR3 has 12 amino acids. CDR1 is SQVTM and CDR2 is ANQGSEA in the germline V gene. The CDR3 is CSPRGPYNEQFF. Written as DNA, the CDR3 is TGCAGCCCTCGGGGACCCTACAATGAGCAGTTCTTC.

This rearrangement joins TRBV6-5 to TRBJ2-1; 10 positions agree with TRBD2. Germline loops: CDR1 MNHEY, CDR2 SVGAGI. CDR3 length equals 15 residues. V lost 7 bases and J lost 4; bases outside the gene matches: 7. In DNA form, the CDR3 reads TGTGCCAGCAACCGACCTAGCGGGGGATACAATGAGCAGTTCTTC. Its protein is CASNRPSGGYNEQFF.

The V call is TRBV5-4, the J call TRBJ1-3; D gene unclear. The CDR3 extends over 14 amino acids. Germline values: CDR1 SGHNT, CDR2 YYREEE (reference sequence). With 1 base removed from V and 2 bases from J, the gap between germline ends came to 7 bases. The CDR3 bases are TGTGCCAGCAGCTTGAAAGGGACTGGAAACACCATATATTTT. This gives the protein CASSLKGTGNTIYF.

The rearrangement joins TRBV6-2 or TRBV6-3 to TRBJ2-1, with 9 bases aligning to TRBD2. CDR3 size: 16 residues. Germline V CDR1 and CDR2: MNHEY, SVGEGT. Trimming took 5 bases from V and 2 from J; bases not matched to a gene: 7. CDR3 DNA: TGTGCCAGCAGTACTAGGGTAGCGGGAGCCTACAATGAGCAGTTCTTC. This gives the protein CASSTRVAGAYNEQFF.

The V gene is TRBV19, the J gene TRBJ1-2, with TRBD1 identical over 7 bases. The CDR3 has 13 amino acids. The ends lost 8 bases at V and 4 bases at J; junction bases unmatched: 7. The germline V gene has CDR1 LNHDA and CDR2 SQIVND (reference sequence). The CDR3 DNA follows: TGTGCCAGTCATACAGGGGCGCCCTATGGCTACACCTTC. As protein: CASHTGAPYGYTF.

The CDR3 protein is CASSLVRGTNEKLFF. CDR3 nucleotide sequence: TGTGCCAGCAGCTTAGTCAGGGGCACTAATGAAAAACTGTTTTTT. This chain uses TRBV7-9 with TRBJ1-4; perhaps TRBD1 as D (6 bases). The germline CDR1 and CDR2 sequences are SEHNR and FQNEAQ (reference sequence). V lost 1 base to trimming and J lost 2 bases, with 8 bases between them. The CDR3 is made up of 15 amino acids.

The chain links TRBV10-3 to TRBJ2-6, with D tentatively TRBD1 (5 bases). Trimming cost V 4 bases and J 2 bases, with 15 bases left between them. This CDR3 region has 17 residues. CDR1 and CDR2 (germline): ENHRY, SYGVKD. The CDR3 DNA reads as TGTGCCATCAGTGGCAGGGTTAATCGAGCTGGGGCCAACGTCCTGACTTTC. Its translation: CAISGRVNRAGANVLTF.

This chain links TRBV19 with TRBJ1-1, with 10 bases lining up with TRBD1. V was pared by 5 bases and J by 3 bases, with 6 bases of the junction left unmatched. The length of the CDR3 is 15 residues. CDR1 and CDR2 from the germline V gene are LNHDA and SQIVND (reference sequence). CDR3 nucleotide sequence: TGTGCCAGTAGTCGACAGGGGGCAAGGGACACTGAAGCTTTCTTT. Translation gives CASSRQGARDTEAFF.

The chain has TRBV7-8 and TRBJ2-2; 10 bases align to TRBD2. Looked up from germline, CDR1 is SGHVS and CDR2 is FQNEAQ. CDR3 length equals 15 residues. Trimming removed 6 bases from V and 4 bases from J; junction bases left unmatched: 5. CDR3 sequence: CASSSSGSITGELFF. DNA for the CDR3: TGTGCCAGCAGTTCTAGCGGGAGTATCACCGGGGAGCTGTTTTTT. The whole variable domain, filled in from reference TRBV7-8 and TRBJ2-2, reads GAGVSQSPRYKVAKRGQDVALRCDPISGHVSLFWYQQALGQGPEFLTYFQNEAQLDKSGLPSDRFFAERPEGSVSTLKIQRTQQEDSAVYLCASSSSGSITGELFFGEGSRLTVL.

The chain carries TRBV28 and TRBJ1-1, with D possibly being TRBD1 (5 bases). V was trimmed by 6 bases and J by 3 bases, leaving 11 bases between them. In germline, CDR1 is MDHEN, CDR2 SYDVKM. The CDR3 length is 13 residues. In DNA form, the CDR3 reads TGTGCCAGCAGGGGGGACCGAGACACTGAAGCTTTCTTT. Translated, it gives CASRGDRDTEAFF.

The CDR3 DNA follows: TGCGCCAGCACTGACGGATTGGGAAAGCAGTACTTC. Translation gives CASTDGLGKQYF. V usage is TRBV10-2 and J usage is TRBJ2-7; D unresolved. Germline loops: CDR1 WSHSY, CDR2 SAAADI. V gave up 7 bases and J gave up 8 bases, with 15 bases separating them. CDR3 length: 12 amino acids.

This sequence joins TRBV20-1 and TRBJ2-3; D is uncertain. Trimming left V 3 bases short and J 4 bases short, with 11 bases between. Germline CDR1 is DFQATT and CDR2 is SNEGSKA (reference sequence). This CDR3 is 13 amino acids long. The CDR3 loop is CSASKPNPDTQYF. For the CDR3, the DNA is TGCAGTGCTAGTAAGCCAAATCCAGATACGCAGTATTTT.

This clone was seen a single time. CDR3 loop: CASSSTSGPTHEQFF. CDR3 in DNA: TGTGCCAGCAGTTCAACTAGCGGGCCCACTCATGAGCAGTTCTTC. The chain links TRBV6-6 to TRBJ2-1; 9 bases map to TRBD2. The CDR3 contains 15 residues. V was clipped by 4 bases and J by 8 bases; unmatched bases: 9. Germline CDR1 is MNHNY and CDR2 is SVGAGI (reference sequence).

This sequence joins TRBV2 and TRBJ2-7; D is unresolved. The CDR3 contains 14 residues. V was trimmed by 7 bases and J by 1 base, leaving 14 bases between them. Germline CDR1 reads SNHLY; CDR2 reads FYNNEI. The CDR3, as DNA: TGTGCCAGCACCCCAGGAGTCGTTTCCTACGAGCAGTACTTC. Translating gives CASTPGVVSYEQYF. The whole variable domain, remainder taken from reference TRBV2 and TRBJ2-7, is EPEVTQTPSHQVTQMGQEVILRCVPISNHLYFYWYRQILGQKVEFLVSFYNNEISEKSEIFDDQFSVERPDGSNFTLKIRSTKLEDSAMYFCASTPGVVSYEQYFGPGTRLTVT.

The chain carries TRBV11-2 and TRBJ1-2; D is uncertain. The germline V gene encodes CDR1 SGHAT and CDR2 FQNNGV. The CDR3 sequence is 15 residues long. Between the trimmed V and J ends, which lost 1 base and 8 bases, there was a span of 17 bases. This CDR3 reads CASSLAAPFSLGYTF. CDR3 coding DNA: TGTGCCAGCAGCTTAGCGGCCCCTTTTTCGCTCGGCTACACCTTC.

The gene calls are TRBV27 and TRBJ1-2; 9 positions agree with TRBD1. In germline, CDR1 is MNHEY, CDR2 SMNVEV (reference sequence). This CDR3 is 13 amino acids long. Unmatched junction bases numbered 4, after V lost 3 bases and J lost 8 bases. CDR3 sequence (DNA): TGTGCCAGCAGTTTCGGGGACAGGGAGGGCTACACCTTC. Translated: CASSFGDREGYTF.

The chain couples TRBV11-2 to TRBJ1-1; maybe TRBD1 (6 bases). V was pared by 5 bases and J by 12 bases, with 16 bases between. Looked up from germline, CDR1 is SGHAT and CDR2 is FQNNGV. This CDR3 region has 12 residues. The CDR3 DNA reads as TGTGCCAGCAGCCCCAACAGGGTACGAACTTTCTTT. Protein sequence: CASSPNRVRTFF.

The chain recombines TRBV29-1 with TRBJ2-3; 11 bases line up with TRBD1. CDR3 length equals 15 residues. V dropped 5 bases and J dropped 6; count of bases not matched to a gene: 10. Germline lookup yields CDR1 SQVTM and CDR2 ANQGSEA. The CDR3 region has the DNA TGCAGCGTTACAACCGGGACAGGGGGGCCGGATACGCAGTATTTT. Its translation is CSVTTGTGGPDTQYF.

The chain carries TRBV5-4 and TRBJ2-4; D is unclear. This CDR3 is built from 15 residues. CDR1 SGHNT and CDR2 YYREEE come from the germline V gene (reference sequence). Trimming cost V 2 bases and J 0 bases, with 9 bases left between them. DNA for the CDR3: TGTGCCAGCAGCTTTTTGGGTCTAGCCAAAAACATTCAGTACTTC. It specifies CASSFLGLAKNIQYF.

This sequence joins TRBV10-3 and TRBJ2-7, with D perhaps TRBD2 (7 bases). Looked up from germline, CDR1 is ENHRY and CDR2 is SYGVKD. Trimming took 7 bases from V and 0 from J, leaving 13 bases between them. This CDR3 is built from 14 residues. CDR3 sequence (DNA): TGTGCCATCACTAGGGGGGAGGGCTCCTACGAGCAGTACTTC. Translating gives CAITRGEGSYEQYF.